Listed below are T cell receptor beta chains from one sample, sequenced in a study of control samples from healthy donors and cancer patients. Produced via immunoSEQ multiplex PCR; TCRdb's table is partial and in-frame only. The data hold over 150,000 clones, with approximately 91% observed a single time. Material: blood. The source of these receptors is a woman in her forties in good health. Each CDR3 is given with its conserved first and last residue. A D gene is named only where the DNA matches it firmly.

d_call: NA
v_call: TRBV6-5
cdr3_aa: CASSYASPEDTQYF

d_call: NA
v_call: TRBV18
cdr3_aa: CASSPPASVETQYF

d_call: NA
v_call: TRBV12-3/TRBV12-4
cdr3_aa: CASQNRPYEQYF

d_call: NA
v_call: TRBV7-2
cdr3_aa: CASSLASIEQYF

d_call: NA
v_call: TRBV27
cdr3_aa: CASSLGRTEAFF

d_call: NA
v_call: TRBV20-1
cdr3_aa: CSASVQGPNYGYTF

d_call: NA
v_call: TRBV3-1/TRBV3-2
cdr3_aa: CASSTGGEAFF

d_call: TRBD2
v_call: TRBV5-1
cdr3_aa: CASSWTSGNTGELFF

d_call: TRBD1
v_call: TRBV5-6
cdr3_aa: CASSVDRGQGNTEAFF

d_call: NA
v_call: TRBV3-1/TRBV3-2
cdr3_aa: CASSQGGAGLPKVYTF

d_call: NA
v_call: TRBV9
cdr3_aa: CAATGGVTGELFF

d_call: NA
v_call: TRBV14
cdr3_aa: CASSQARGGTYEQYF

d_call: NA
v_call: TRBV29-1
cdr3_aa: CSARPQETQYF

d_call: NA
v_call: TRBV6-5
cdr3_aa: CASSYSRSQNTEAFF

d_call: TRBD1
v_call: TRBV4-1
cdr3_aa: CASSQDPTGQGYTF

d_call: NA
v_call: TRBV7-9
cdr3_aa: CASSLRTNYGYTF

d_call: TRBD2
v_call: TRBV6-6
cdr3_aa: CASSSPTSGGTDTQYF

d_call: TRBD1
v_call: TRBV27
cdr3_aa: CASKGTGGTYEQYF

d_call: NA
v_call: TRBV9
cdr3_aa: CASSVVPAGAANTEAFF

d_call: TRBD1
v_call: TRBV5-1
cdr3_aa: CASSSGQGTAFF

d_call: TRBD1
v_call: TRBV5-6
cdr3_aa: CASSPTGGFQEQYF

d_call: NA
v_call: TRBV2
cdr3_aa: CASSEGVPGNTIYF

d_call: NA
v_call: TRBV3-1/TRBV3-2
cdr3_aa: CASSQTSNEQFF